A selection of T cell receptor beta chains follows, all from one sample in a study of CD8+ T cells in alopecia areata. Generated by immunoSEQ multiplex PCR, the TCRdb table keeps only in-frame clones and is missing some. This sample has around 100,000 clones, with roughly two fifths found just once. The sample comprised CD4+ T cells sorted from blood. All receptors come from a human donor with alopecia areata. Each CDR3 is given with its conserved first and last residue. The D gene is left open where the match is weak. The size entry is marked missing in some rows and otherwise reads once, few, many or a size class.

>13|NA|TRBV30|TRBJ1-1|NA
TGTGCCTGGAGTTTAGGGTTGTCCACTGAAGCTTTCTTT
CAWSLGLSTEAFF
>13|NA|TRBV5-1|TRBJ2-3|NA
TGCGCCAGCAGCCGAGGAGGGGCTGGTACGCAGTATTTT
CASSRGGAGTQYF
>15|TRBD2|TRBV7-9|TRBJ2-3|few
TGTGCCAGCAGCTTCGCGGGAGGCCCCGTGGATACGCAGTATTTT
CASSFAGGPVDTQYF
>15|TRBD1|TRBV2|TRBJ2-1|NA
TGTGCCAGCAACCCGACAGGGGGCTTCTTCGGTGAGCAGTTCTTC
CASNPTGGFFGEQFF
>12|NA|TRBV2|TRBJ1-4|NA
TGTGCCAGCGAGGCAGGGTTGCGAAAACTGTTTTTT
CASEAGLRKLFF
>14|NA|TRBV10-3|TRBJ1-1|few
TGTGCCATCAGGAATATATACAATTCCACTGAAGCTTTCTTT
CAIRNIYNSTEAFF
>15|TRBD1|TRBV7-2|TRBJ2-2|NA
TGTGCCAGCAGCCCTGGGACAGCGAACACCGGGGAGCTGTTTTTT
CASSPGTANTGELFF
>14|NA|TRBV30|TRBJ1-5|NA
TGTGCCTGGAGTGGATGGGGGGCGAACCAGCCCCAGCATTTT
CAWSGWGANQPQHF
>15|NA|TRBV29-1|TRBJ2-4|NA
TGCAGCGTCAGACAGGTTGGCCGAGCCAAAAACATTCAGTACTTC
CSVRQVGRAKNIQYF
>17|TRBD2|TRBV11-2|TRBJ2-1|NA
TGTGCCAGCAGCCCAGGGACTAGCGGGAGTCTTTACAATGAGCAGTTCTTC
CASSPGTSGSLYNEQFF
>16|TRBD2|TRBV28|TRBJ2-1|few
TGTGCCAGCAGTTTGGCGACTAGCGGGAGGTACGGTGAGCAGTTCTTC
CASSLATSGRYGEQFF
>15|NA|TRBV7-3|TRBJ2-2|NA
TGTGCCAGCAGCAGAGCGGCAGGGTTGGCCGGGGAGCTGTTTTTT
CASSRAAGLAGELFF
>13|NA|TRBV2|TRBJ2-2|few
TGTGCCAGCAATCCGGGTCCCACCGGGGAGCTGTTTTTT
CASNPGPTGELFF
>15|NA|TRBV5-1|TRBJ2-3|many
TGCGCCAGCAGCTTTGAAGATCGTCTCACAGATACGCAGTATTTT
CASSFEDRLTDTQYF
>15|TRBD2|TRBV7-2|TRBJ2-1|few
TGTGCCAGCAGCTTCTCCGGACTAGAATCTTATGAGCAGTTCTTC
CASSFSGLESYEQFF
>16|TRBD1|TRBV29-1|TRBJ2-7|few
TGCAGCGTTGTGTCAGGACAGGGTTTTGCCTCTTACGAGCAGTACTTC
CSVVSGQGFASYEQYF
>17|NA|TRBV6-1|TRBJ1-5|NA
TGTGCCAGCAGTGCCCTGGACAGTCTATATAGCAATCAGCCCCAGCATTTT
CASSALDSLYSNQPQHF
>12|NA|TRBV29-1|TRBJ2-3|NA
TGCAGCGCAGGGGACGGCACAGATACGCAGTATTTT
CSAGDGTDTQYF